This T cell receptor beta chain comes out of a study of CD8 T cells in ankylosing spondylitis. Overall study findings and caveats: Apparently characteristic of ankylosing spondylitis blood was a TCR beta motif (under ten highly homologous variants).

The germline V gene has CDR1 SGHRS and CDR2 YFSETQ. This CDR3 region has 19 residues. Trimming pared 0 bases from V and 4 bases from J, leaving 25 bases between. Quantitative molecular-barcoded 5'-RACE generated the TCR beta libraries. From the 5' RACE reads, TCRdb called clonotypes with MiXCR, one entry per CDR3 protein. The table shows 150,000 to 200,000 distinct CDR3 sequences, with over 10% occurring only once. This clonotype has ten or more counts. Its antigen is unidentified. The chain is built from TRBV5-1 and TRBJ1-1; tentatively, D is TRBD1 (5 bases). Material: blood, either unsorted or a sorted T cell fraction (not recorded which). This TCR came from a female donor with ankylosing spondylitis or in good health (not recorded which). The DNA for the CDR3 is TGCGCCAGCAGCTTGGAGGGGCCGGGCATGTCGGGGGAAGGCACTGAAGCTTTCTTT. This sequence encodes CASSLEGPGMSGEGTEAFF.